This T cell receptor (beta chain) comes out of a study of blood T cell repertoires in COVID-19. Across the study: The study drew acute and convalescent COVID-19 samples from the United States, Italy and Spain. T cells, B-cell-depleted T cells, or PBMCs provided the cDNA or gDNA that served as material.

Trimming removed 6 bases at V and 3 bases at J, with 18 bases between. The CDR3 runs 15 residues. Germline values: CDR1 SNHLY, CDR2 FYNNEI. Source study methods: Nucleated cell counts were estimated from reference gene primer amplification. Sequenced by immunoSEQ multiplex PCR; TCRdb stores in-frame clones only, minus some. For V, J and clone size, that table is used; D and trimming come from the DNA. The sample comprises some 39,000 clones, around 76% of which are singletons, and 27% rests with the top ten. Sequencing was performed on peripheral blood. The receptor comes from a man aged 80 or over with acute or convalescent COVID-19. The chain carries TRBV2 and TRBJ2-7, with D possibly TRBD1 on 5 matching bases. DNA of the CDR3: TGTGCCAGCAGCGTGGGTTGGACAAATAACTACGAGCAGTACTTC. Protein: CASSVGWTNNYEQYF.